A selection of T cell receptor beta chains follows, all from one sample in a study of human T cells and chemical hapten exposure. TCRdb re-called the RACE reads through MiXCR, storing one row per CDR3 protein. The sample lists 65,000 to 100,000 distinct CDR3 sequences, about 6.3% seen once, with 1% to 1.5% in the top ten. Sample: whole blood, taken in connection with sensitization to the hapten diphenylcyclopropenone (DPC). The receptors here all came from a woman aged 25 to 39 with alopecia areata. Some clones in this sample may be carry-over from other donors' samples. CDR3s include the opening cysteine and the closing phenylalanine or tryptophan.

>TRBV12-3/TRBV12-4|TRBJ1-1|13
CASSFLGKAEAFF
>TRBV20-1|TRBJ1-1|13
CSAIDSGNTEAFF
>TRBV29-1|TRBJ2-3|14
CSGQIGLSTDTQYF
>TRBV29-1|TRBJ1-1|18
CSVATVHGTALMNTEAFF
>TRBV4-1|TRBJ2-3|17
CASSQDVGGGAADTQYF
>TRBV4-1|TRBJ1-2|17
CASSQDTGTGGAGGYTF
>TRBV4-1|TRBJ1-1|13
CASSPPGKLEAFF
>TRBV20-1|TRBJ1-1|12
CSAMGGGTEAFF
>TRBV19|TRBJ2-7|14
CASSDGGATYEQYF
>TRBV20-1|TRBJ1-2|13
CSAHTSASYGYTF
>TRBV5-1|TRBJ1-6|16
CASSHRDRAPHSPLHF
>TRBV20-1|TRBJ1-1|15
CSARDSSSFGGVAFF
>TRBV19|TRBJ2-1|13
CASRGQTYNEQFF
>TRBV5-1|TRBJ2-3|16
CASSLLASGESDTQYF
>TRBV7-2|TRBJ1-5|14
CASSPRQGRQPQHF
>TRBV4-1|TRBJ2-3|18
CASSLRLAGAGSTDTQYF
>TRBV7-2|TRBJ1-5|14
CASSVRQGTQPQHF
>TRBV3-1|TRBJ2-3|15
CASSQVSYGTDTQYF
>TRBV27|TRBJ2-1|13
CASSYSTGGEQFF
>TRBV29-1|TRBJ1-1|13
CSVGGNGDTEAFF
>TRBV6-2/TRBV6-3|TRBJ2-1|17
CASSYSYGRGSGNEQFF
>TRBV12-3/TRBV12-4|TRBJ2-2|14
CASSWDRITGELFF
>TRBV18|TRBJ2-7|14
CASSAGTLAYEQYF
>TRBV30|TRBJ1-6|16
CAWSSGGQRYNSPLHF
>TRBV11-2|TRBJ2-3|14
CASSLPGLVGTQYF
>TRBV30|TRBJ1-1|14
CAWSGGGQGTEAFF
>TRBV12-3/TRBV12-4|TRBJ2-3|14
CASSFVAGAYTQYF
>TRBV10-3|TRBJ2-3|11
CAISEADTQYF
>TRBV5-1|TRBJ2-7|14
CASCQDRTSYEQYF
>TRBV5-1|TRBJ1-4|15
CASSLALNNNEKLFF
>TRBV5-1|TRBJ2-3|15
CASSLDGNWPPTQYF
>TRBV20-1|TRBJ1-6|15
CSAKPTSGGNSPLHF
>TRBV7-9|TRBJ1-1|15
CASSLESRGRTEAFF